These 9 T cell receptor beta chains were all obtained from the same sample, sequenced in a study of T cell responses to AZD1222 COVID-19 vaccine listed by TCRdb under 2021. The library relied on the immunoSEQ multiplex PCR assay. In TCRdb, the immuneACCESS table is reduced to in-frame sequences with V and J assigned. These tables do not hold every clone; where another copy was compared, an unresolved V gene accounts for under half, and the others remain unexplained. Counted in this sample were approximately 110,000 clones; about 89% of them appeared once. Roughly 4.2% of the sample is in the top ten clones. Explained via the paper, the time point label denotes: baseline before first vaccination. This specimen was peripheral blood, taken on day 0 of AZD1222 vaccination. The receptors derive from an adult in good health.

The rearrangement uses TRBV30 and TRBJ1-2, with 7 bases lining up with TRBD1. This CDR3 has 15 amino acids. Per the germline V gene, CDR1 is GTSNPN and CDR2 is SVGIG (reference sequence). J gave up 2 bases and V 3 bases, and 9 bases lay outside the gene matches. The CDR3 DNA follows: TGTGCCTGGAGGGATATTCGGACAGGAAACTATGGCTACACCTTC. The encoded protein is CAWRDIRTGNYGYTF.

The rearrangement uses TRBV10-1 and TRBJ2-3; 12 bases are shared with TRBD2. The CDR3 loop spans 18 amino acids. Germline V gene sequence: CDR1 WNHNN, CDR2 SYGVQD (reference sequence). V lost 5 bases to trimming and J lost 3 bases; unmatched junction nucleotides: 12. The CDR3 DNA sequence: TGCGCCAGCAGTTCGACCTCCCGGACTAGCGGGATTACAGATACGCAGTATTTT. This encodes CASSSTSRTSGITDTQYF.

The chain uses TRBV6-5 and TRBJ1-2; D uncertain. This CDR3 spans 14 amino acids. Germline values: CDR1 MNHEY, CDR2 SVGAGI. Trimming removed 4 bases at V and 1 base at J, with 10 bases between. The CDR3 sequence: CASSSLADNYGYTF. The CDR3 DNA sequence: TGTGCCAGCAGTTCCCTAGCCGATAACTATGGCTACACCTTC.

Here the CDR3 DNA reads TGTGCCAGCACCCCTAGTAGGGGGGCGGTTTATGGCTACACCTTC. This codes for CASTPSRGAVYGYTF. The V and J genes are TRBV6-5 and TRBJ1-2, with D maybe TRBD1 (6 bases). Germline CDR1 MNHEY, CDR2 SVGAGI. Trimming cost V 7 bases and J 5 bases, with 20 bases left between them. The CDR3 covers 15 residues.

The chain recombines TRBV18 with TRBJ1-6, with TRBD1 matching over 7 bases. The V gene's germline CDR1 is KGHSH and CDR2 LQKENI. The CDR3 has 14 residues. The V gene end was trimmed by 2 bases and the J gene end by 10 bases; junction bases not matched to a gene: 5. The CDR3: CASSPDRVNSPLHF. As DNA, the CDR3 is TGTGCCAGCTCACCAGACAGGGTTAACTCACCCCTCCACTTT.

The rearrangement links TRBV4-3 to TRBJ2-1; D perhaps matches TRBD2 (5 bases). V was clipped by 0 bases and J by 5 bases, with 23 bases between them. The germline CDR1 and CDR2 sequences are LGHNA and YSLEER. This CDR3 spans 19 amino acids. This CDR3 reads CASSQEISMGALNNNEQFF. The CDR3 coding sequence is TGCGCCAGCAGCCAAGAAATATCTATGGGAGCCCTTAATAACAATGAGCAGTTCTTC.

The rearrangement uses TRBV12-3 or TRBV12-4 and TRBJ2-1; D gene uncertain. Trimming pared 6 bases from V and 9 bases from J, leaving 12 bases between. The CDR3 contains 12 residues. The CDR3 loop reads CASSRFSSEQFF. CDR3 sequence (DNA): TGTGCCAGCAGCCGATTTAGTTCTGAGCAGTTCTTC.

The V gene is TRBV19, the J gene TRBJ2-3, with D perhaps being TRBD1 or TRBD2 (5 bases each). With 6 bases removed from V and 0 bases from J, the gap between germline ends came to 10 bases. CDR3 length: 14 amino acids. Germline loops: CDR1 LNHDA, CDR2 SQIVND (reference sequence). CDR3 nucleotides: TGTGCCAGTAGCAACCGGGACAGCACAGATACGCAGTATTTT. Encoded protein: CASSNRDSTDTQYF.

The chain recombines TRBV7-9 with TRBJ1-6, with D unclear. Between the trimmed V and J ends, which lost 4 bases and 3 bases, there was a span of 10 bases. CDR3 length equals 15 residues. Germline V gives CDR1 SEHNR, CDR2 FQNEAQ (reference sequence). The CDR3 spells CASSSIIFYNSPLHF. For the CDR3, the DNA is TGTGCCAGCAGCTCCATTATTTTCTATAATTCACCCCTCCACTTT.